The rows below give T cell receptor beta chains drawn from one sample of a study of T cell responses to AZD1222 COVID-19 vaccine. Sequencing used immunoSEQ multiplex PCR; TCRdb keeps in-frame clones, though not all of them. The table has under 150,000 clones, roughly 85% seen once; the top ten hold about 1.5%. Here the sequenced sample was peripheral blood, taken on day 0 of AZD1222 vaccination. The source is an adult in good health. The CDR3 runs from the conserved cysteine through the conserved F or W. The size field is filled for only some rows; it gives once, few, many or a size class.

TRBV25-1,-,CASSEGGTAGNTIYF
TRBV7-9,-,CASSSPRLAGEQYF
TRBV6-5,-,CASSYSGAVYEKLFF
TRBV15,once,CATKPGLAGGTDTQYF
TRBV15,-,CATSRDHSNTEAFF
TRBV6-5,-,CASSPGQGKTEAFF
TRBV21-1,once,CASSKAANRGAGYGYTF
TRBV2,-,CASSTDGRVSGYTF
TRBV19,-,CASSIDYRGDYGYTF
TRBV24-1,-,CATSDSPDRVLDEQFF
TRBV6-5,-,CASSWDRGTGELFF
TRBV29-1,-,CSVILAGVADTQYF
TRBV6-2/TRBV6-3,-,CASSWTSGGADTQYF
TRBV11-3,once,CASSPRGLRAGELFF
TRBV5-6,few,CASSLDRTGRNSNQPQHF
TRBV5-4,-,CASSLSSDTQYF
TRBV9,-,CASSPTGFTNEKLFF
TRBV24-1,-,CAASPRDRGYTDTQYF
TRBV19,-,CASSVYRVGNTEAFF
TRBV19,-,CASSSSGNTGELFF
TRBV5-1,-,CASSLVQIDYEQYF
TRBV30,-,CAWSPPGQGTYNEQFF
TRBV7-3,-,CASSPLERGAGGELFF
TRBV18,-,CASSPGNTEAFF
TRBV6-4,few,CASSAGNSGTLGYTF
TRBV7-3,-,CASSSGTSGGWTDTQYF
TRBV11-2,-,CASSIRPGDTIYF
TRBV7-6,once,CASSLGSTTSIYEQYF
TRBV3-1/TRBV3-2,-,CASSQGWQNRLTDTQYF
TRBV11-3,-,CASSYPGQKTDTQYF
TRBV9,-,CASSDRTGNYGYTF